These 24 T cell receptor beta chains were sequenced from one sample in a study of a mutant IDH1 vaccine in newly diagnosed glioma. The repertoire was sequenced with immunoSEQ multiplex PCR; TCRdb's copy has only in-frame clones and lacks some. The sample yields 60,000 to 100,000 clones, 75% to 90% seen once. Their recognized antigens are unknown. As to time point: week 23, last vaccination. Doses consisted of 300 ug of mutant IDH1 20-mer peptide each, paired with topical imiquimod. Sample: PBMCs, taken from a glioma patient whose treatment included an IDH1 peptide vaccine. These receptors all stem from a woman in her forties or fifties with glioma.

V and J are TRBV11-3 and TRBJ2-2; D is undetermined. There are 14 residues in the CDR3. Trimming removed 3 bases at V and 7 bases at J, with 12 bases between. Germline assignment: CDR1 SGHNT and CDR2 YENEEA. The CDR3 DNA is TGTGCCAGCAGCTTCCAATCAGTGGGCGGGGAGCTGTTTTTT. Its protein product is CASSFQSVGGELFF.

The chain recombines TRBV27 with TRBJ1-4, with D tentatively TRBD1 (5 bases). The length of the CDR3 is 14 residues. Germline lookup yields CDR1 MNHEY and CDR2 SMNVEV (reference sequence). Between the trimmed V and J ends, which lost 6 bases and 6 bases, there was a span of 14 bases. The CDR3 nucleotides are TGTGCCAGCAGGCCCCGGGGCAGAGATGAAAAACTGTTTTTT. It is translated as CASRPRGRDEKLFF.

J is TRBJ2-1 and V is TRBV5-4, with 12 positions matching TRBD2. This CDR3 is 16 amino acids long. J gave up 10 bases and V 3 bases, and 11 bases lay outside the gene matches. Per germline, CDR1 SGHNT and CDR2 YYREEE (reference sequence). The CDR3 sequence: CASSSGVLAGGGEQFF. Written as DNA, the CDR3 is TGTGCCAGCAGCTCTGGTGTTCTAGCGGGAGGGGGCGAGCAGTTCTTC.

The rearrangement uses TRBV11-2 and TRBJ2-3; tentatively, D is TRBD1 (6 bases). Germline loops: CDR1 SGHAT, CDR2 FQNNGV. The V gene lost 5 bases and the J gene lost 5 bases, with 11 bases spanning the gap. This CDR3 contains 13 residues. The CDR3 DNA is TGTGCCAGCAGCCCAAGGGGGATAGATACGCAGTATTTT. Translated, it gives CASSPRGIDTQYF.

The chain links TRBV28 to TRBJ2-6; 7 nucleotides line up with TRBD1. The CDR3 consists of 16 residues. J was trimmed by 0 bases and V by 7 bases; bases with no gene match: 6. CDR1 is MDHEN and CDR2 is SYDVKM in the germline V gene. The CDR3 DNA reads TGTGCCAGCACTTTGGGGACAGCCTCTGGGGCCAACGTCCTGACTTTC. This codes for CASTLGTASGANVLTF. The full variable domain, completed using reference TRBV28 and TRBJ2-6, is DVKVTQSSRYLVKRTGEKVFLECVQDMDHENMFWYRQDPGLGLRLIYFSYDVKMKEKGDIPEGYSVSREKKERFSLILESASTNQTSMYLCASTLGTASGANVLTFGAGSRLTVL.

The V gene is TRBV10-1, the J gene TRBJ2-7; the D is unclear. The ends were cut back, 2 bases at V and 4 bases at J, with 6 bases in the middle. The CDR3 totals 12 residues. The V gene's germline CDR1 is WNHNN and CDR2 SYGVQD (reference sequence). This CDR3 is CASSETAYEQYF. The CDR3 DNA reads as TGCGCCAGCAGTGAGACCGCATACGAGCAGTACTTC.

This chain connects TRBV10-1 to TRBJ2-5, with TRBD2 matching over 7 bases. TRBJ2-7 matches the DNA end more closely, so the J call is doubtful. Germline CDR1 and CDR2: WNHNN and SYGVQD (reference sequence). The CDR3 has 15 amino acids. CDR3 residues: CASKGRERTPYEQYF. The CDR3 nucleotides are TGCGCCAGCAAGGGGCGGGAGAGGACCCCCTACGAGCAGTACTTC.

The table lists this clone with a few counts. V and J are TRBV28 and TRBJ2-3, with D perhaps TRBD2 (5 bases). V shed 5 bases and J shed 1 base, with 10 bases lying between them. The CDR3 consists of 14 residues. Germline V CDR1 and CDR2: MDHEN, SYDVKM. Written as DNA, the CDR3 is TGTGCCAGCAGTCCCGGAGGAGGCACAGATACGCAGTATTTT. Translating gives CASSPGGGTDTQYF.

The chain has TRBV6-5 and TRBJ1-1; 9 bases fit TRBD1. This CDR3 is built from 14 residues. V lost 2 bases, J lost 5 bases, and 3 bases stayed unmatched. In germline, CDR1 is MNHEY, CDR2 SVGAGI. The DNA of the CDR3 is TGTGCCAGCAGTTACGCCGGGACAGGGACTGAAGCTTTCTTT. The encoded protein is CASSYAGTGTEAFF.

The rearrangement links TRBV4-1 to TRBJ1-6; D remains ambiguous. The V gene's germline CDR1 is MGHRA and CDR2 YSYEKL. V shed 1 base and J shed 0 bases, with 7 bases lying between them. The CDR3 consists of 16 residues. The CDR3 spells CASSQGPSSYNSPLHF. In DNA, the CDR3 is TGCGCCAGCAGCCAAGGACCCAGCTCCTATAATTCACCCCTCCACTTT.

The rearrangement uses TRBV30 and TRBJ1-2; TRBD1 might be the D (6 bases). V shed 4 bases and J shed 4 bases, with 16 bases lying between them. Germline-derived CDR1 and CDR2 are GTSNPN and SVGIG (reference sequence). The CDR3 covers 14 residues. The CDR3 loop is CAWKGPGAGYGYTF. Here the CDR3 DNA reads TGTGCCTGGAAAGGCCCAGGGGCCGGCTATGGCTACACCTTC.

About this clone: An end of the junction does not agree with germline; a read error may underlie this. The chain employs TRBV10-3 and TRBJ1-5, with TRBD1 as a possible D gene (6 bases). Per germline, CDR1 ENHRY and CDR2 SYGVKD. The CDR3 extends over 12 amino acids. CDR3 sequence (DNA): TGTGCCGTCAGGACAGAGGGTCAGCCCCAGCATTTT. This encodes CAVRTEGQPQHF.

This chain uses TRBV30 with TRBJ2-7; 9 bases align to TRBD1. The V and J ends lost 3 bases and 5 bases, in that order; junction bases with no gene match: 11. Germline CDR1 GTSNPN, CDR2 SVGIG (reference sequence). There are 15 residues in the CDR3. DNA for the CDR3: TGTGCCTGGAGGGAACCGGGACAGGGAACGGACGAGCAGTACTTC. Protein: CAWREPGQGTDEQYF.

The rearrangement joins TRBV5-4 to TRBJ1-2; D not certain. Germline V CDR1 and CDR2: SGHNT, YYREEE (reference sequence). The V end was cut by 0 bases, the J end by 2 bases, with 11 bases between. The length of the CDR3 is 15 residues. The CDR3 nucleotides read TGTGCCAGCAGCTTGGGGGTAAATTCCAACTATGGCTACACCTTC. Encoded protein: CASSLGVNSNYGYTF.

This clone is a singleton in its sample. At one boundary the junction diverges from the germline segment, which might be a read error. This chain uses TRBV7-7 with TRBJ2-7; the match to TRBD1 covers 11 bases. The CDR3 length is 13 residues. Germline values: CDR1 SSHAT, CDR2 FNYEAQ (reference sequence). CDR3 residues: CASSRDRGDEQYF. As DNA, the CDR3 is TGTGCTAGCAGCCGGGACAGGGGGGACGAGCAGTACTTC.

The chain combines TRBV27 with TRBJ2-3; D may match TRBD1 or TRBD2 (5 bases each). V lost 0 bases and J lost 5, with 15 bases in between. The V gene's germline CDR1 is MNHEY and CDR2 SMNVEV (reference sequence). The CDR3 contains 16 residues. The CDR3 here is CASSLSPNGTLDTQYF. CDR3 bases: TGTGCCAGCAGTTTATCCCCTAACGGGACCCTAGATACGCAGTATTTT.

V usage is TRBV7-9 and J usage is TRBJ2-3; D is uncertain. Germline loops: CDR1 SEHNR, CDR2 FQNEAQ (reference sequence). Trimming cost V 3 bases and J 2 bases, with 9 bases left between them. The CDR3 consists of 14 residues. The DNA of the CDR3 is TGTGCCAGCAGCTTCCCAATTGACACAGATACGCAGTATTTT. Translating gives CASSFPIDTDTQYF.

The chain uses TRBV30 and TRBJ2-5; D possibly corresponds to TRBD2 (6 bases). The J call may be in error: the DNA end matches TRBJ2-7 better. Germline loops: CDR1 GTSNPN, CDR2 SVGIG (reference sequence). This CDR3 has 13 residues. In DNA form, the CDR3 reads TGTGCCTGGAGTACGGGAGCCACCTACGAGCAGTACTTC. Translated: CAWSTGATYEQYF.

The chain couples TRBV9 to TRBJ2-1, with 10 bases that match TRBD2. CDR1 is SGDLS and CDR2 is YYNGEE in the germline V gene. V shed 3 bases, J shed 8 bases, and the junction held 17 bases outside the gene matches. CDR3 length: 18 residues. The CDR3 bases are TGTGCCAGCAGCGGAGGGGGCGGGGCTAGCGGGAGAAGGCATGAGCAGTTCTTC. The encoded protein is CASSGGGGASGRRHEQFF. Filled out from reference TRBV9 and TRBJ2-1, the complete variable domain reads DSGVTQTPKHLITATGQRVTLRCSPRSGDLSVYWYQQSLDQGLQFLIQYYNGEERAKGNILERFSAQQFPDLHSELNLSSLELGDSALYFCASSGGGGASGRRHEQFFGPGTRLTVL.

V gene TRBV10-3 combines with J gene TRBJ2-1; 15 nucleotides match TRBD2. The CDR3 loop spans 16 amino acids. CDR1 ENHRY and CDR2 SYGVKD come from the germline V gene. V gave up 2 bases and J gave up 7 bases; unmatched junction bases: 3. The CDR3 spells CAISEAGLAGGNEQFF. The CDR3 bases are TGTGCCATCAGTGAGGCGGGACTAGCGGGAGGAAATGAGCAGTTCTTC.

A single count supports this clone. This CDR3 is CASSPGGVYTSYEQYF. CDR3 sequence (DNA): TGTGCCAGCAGCCCAGGAGGGGTATATACCTCCTACGAGCAGTACTTC. The chain recombines TRBV9 with TRBJ2-5; a weak D match, TRBD2 (6 bases). Near its end, the DNA agrees better with TRBJ2-7, so the J call may be wrong. This CDR3 is 16 amino acids long. Germline values: CDR1 SGDLS, CDR2 YYNGEE.

The chain employs TRBV27 and TRBJ2-5; TRBD1 aligns across 9 bases. This CDR3 region has 16 residues. CDR1 is MNHEY and CDR2 is SMNVEV in the germline V gene (reference sequence). With 2 bases clipped from V and 1 base from J, the junction kept 5 bases outside the gene matches. This chain's CDR3 is CASSLHGDRVQETQYF. Written as DNA, the CDR3 is TGTGCCAGCAGTTTACATGGGGACAGGGTCCAAGAGACCCAGTACTTC.

V gene TRBV7-3 combines with J gene TRBJ2-1, with D possibly being TRBD2 (5 bases). There are 15 residues in the CDR3. In germline, CDR1 is SGHTA, CDR2 FQGTGA. The germline V and J ends were trimmed by 8 bases and 2 bases, with 16 bases remaining between them. The CDR3 sequence is CASGLDRGAYNEQFF. Written as DNA, the CDR3 is TGTGCCAGCGGCCTAGACCGGGGTGCCTACAATGAGCAGTTCTTC.

This clone was recorded once. This chain uses TRBV7-9 with TRBJ1-3; the D gene is possibly TRBD1 (5 bases). This CDR3 has 14 residues. Per the germline V gene, CDR1 is SEHNR and CDR2 is FQNEAQ (reference sequence). Between the trimmed V and J ends, which lost 2 bases and 4 bases, there was a span of 9 bases. The DNA for the CDR3 is TGTGCCAGCAGCTTAAGGGGAGCAGGAAACACCATATATTTT. Protein product: CASSLRGAGNTIYF.